This T cell receptor (beta chain) came from a study of identical twins. General study results and limits: Compared with models, monozygotic twins showed more out-of-frame TCR alpha sharing. Excess low generation probability was seen in twin-shared out-of-frame alpha sequences.

Unmatched junction bases numbered 10, after V lost 5 bases and J lost 4 bases. The length of the CDR3 is 15 residues. Germline CDR1 is MNHEY and CDR2 is SVGAGI. This clonotype was observed a handful of times. Its antigen is as yet unknown. TCRdb called the 5' RACE reads again in MiXCR, with one record for every CDR3 protein. The repertoire consists of about 720,000 distinct CDR3 sequences, with roughly 18% occurring once and the leading ten covering under 15%. In addition, the sample was reused for a study of T cells expressing NK-cell markers. That paper adds: Sorted T-cell subsets CD3+CD56+NKG2C+, CD3+CD56+NKG2C- and CD3+CD56-NKG2C+ were TCR beta-sequenced. Seven of the eight sequenced donors were HCMV-seropositive; one was seronegative.

This chain joins TRBV6-5 and TRBJ2-7, with TRBD1 matching 8 bases. The sequence came from a woman between 18 and 29 years old in good health. The specimen sequenced was PBMCs. CDR3 region: CASSIESDRAYEQYF. Written as DNA, the CDR3 is TGTGCCAGCAGTATCGAATCGGACAGGGCATACGAGCAGTACTTC.